The sequence of this T cell receptor (beta chain) was determined in a study of cytomegalovirus exposure and HLA in healthy donors. Overall study results and limits: As a later analysis revealed, the rate of TCR association differed by HLA locus, with DRB1 most and HLA-C fewest. Across donors, presence/absence analyses took sequencing depth to be roughly uniform. In vitro assays verified that three CMV-associated chains recognized CMV antigens specifically.

On this clone: The antigen is unknown.

CDR1 and CDR2 (germline): MGHRA, YSYEKL. The V gene lost 0 bases and the J gene lost 8 bases, with 19 bases spanning the gap. The CDR3 extends over 16 amino acids. The PCR employed 60 Vbeta primers together with 13 Jbeta primers. TCRdb keeps only in-frame clones here, not all; method: immunoSEQ multiplex PCR. The sample has roughly 130,000 clones, roughly four fifths seen once; the top ten hold more than 0.9%. V gene TRBV4-1 combines with J gene TRBJ1-2; a weak D match, TRBD1 (6 bases). Input material: PBMCs. The TCR sequence derives from a boy between 10 and 17 years old in good health and CMV-seronegative. As DNA, the CDR3 is TGCGCCAGCAGCCAAGAATTAACAGGGTCAATCTGGGGCTACACCTTC. It codes for CASSQELTGSIWGYTF.